Listed here are 30 T cell receptor beta chains from one sample, sequenced in a study of T cells expressing NK-cell markers. TCRdb reprocessed the 5' RACE reads, keeping one entry per CDR3 protein, no DNA. The table lists approximately 440,000 distinct CDR3 sequences. Material for sequencing was blood T cells: a sorted CD56 or NKG2C T cell subset, CD4+ or CD8+ T cells, or bulk PBMC T cells (not recorded which). The source is a woman aged 50 to 65 in good health.

The chain links TRBV7-9 to TRBJ1-6; the TCRdb D gene call, TRBD1, has no DNA to confirm it. CDR3 length: 14 residues. Germline V gene sequence: CDR1 SEHNR, CDR2 FQNEAQ (reference sequence). The CDR3 is CASRLQGANSPLHF.

The V gene is TRBV4-1, the J gene TRBJ2-1; the D gene TCRdb calls, TRBD1, cannot be checked with no DNA. Germline values: CDR1 MGHRA, CDR2 YSYEKL. CDR3 length: 16 amino acids. CDR3 protein: CASSQEPGGGGNEQFF.

The rearrangement uses TRBV11-3 and TRBJ2-2; with no DNA, the TCRdb D assignment of TRBD2 cannot be verified. CDR3 length: 17 amino acids. Germline CDR1 SGHNT, CDR2 YENEEA. The CDR3 sequence: CASSWRNSGRSTGELFF.

The chain joins TRBV12-5 to TRBJ2-1; TCRdb gives TRBD1 as the D gene, but with no DNA this cannot be confirmed. The CDR3 totals 16 residues. The germline V gene encodes CDR1 LGHNT and CDR2 FRNRAP. The CDR3 spells CASGPLTVLSYNEQFF.

The J gene is TRBJ2-2, the V gene TRBV9. The germline CDR1 and CDR2 sequences are SGDLS and YYNGEE. The CDR3 sequence is 15 residues long. CDR3: CASSVAAGATGELFF.

The chain couples TRBV2 to TRBJ2-2; the TRBD2 assignment by TCRdb is unverifiable without DNA. Germline V gene lookup returns CDR1 SNHLY and CDR2 FYNNEI. The CDR3 runs to 14 residues. The CDR3 is CASSGDFNTGELFF.

This rearrangement joins TRBV30 to TRBJ2-1; there is no DNA to check the TCRdb D call of TRBD2. This CDR3 has 11 amino acids. Germline-derived CDR1 and CDR2 are GTSNPN and SVGIG (reference sequence). The CDR3 reads CAWREDNEQFF.

The V and J genes are TRBV12-3 or TRBV12-4 and TRBJ2-2; the TRBD1 assignment by TCRdb is unverifiable without DNA. The CDR3 is 15 amino acids. The CDR3 region is CASSATGKSTGELFF.

The chain employs TRBV15 and TRBJ1-1; with no DNA, the TCRdb D assignment of TRBD1 cannot be verified. The CDR3 length is 15 residues. Germline V gene sequence: CDR1 LNHNV, CDR2 YYDKDF (reference sequence). The CDR3 loop is CATRTGRLGDTEAFF.

The gene calls are TRBV24-1 and TRBJ1-1; the D call from TCRdb, TRBD1, cannot be confirmed without DNA. This CDR3 comprises 20 residues. The V gene's germline CDR1 is KGHDR and CDR2 SFDVKD. CDR3 loop: CATSDFPIRQGGTMNTEAFF.

The chain links TRBV4-1 to TRBJ2-1; TCRdb outputs TRBD2, but without DNA this stays unchecked. From germline, CDR1 is MGHRA and CDR2 YSYEKL. The CDR3 covers 15 residues. Here the CDR3 reads CASSLGLAIYNEQFF.

The chain employs TRBV11-2 and TRBJ2-3; TCRdb indicates TRBD2, and absent DNA this call remains unverified. CDR3 size: 16 residues. The germline V gene has CDR1 SGHAT and CDR2 FQNNGV. The CDR3: CASSSHGGGYTYTQYF.

V usage is TRBV4-1 and J usage is TRBJ2-3; TCRdb indicates TRBD1, and absent DNA this call remains unverified. The CDR3 runs 14 residues. The germline gives CDR1 MGHRA, CDR2 YSYEKL. The chain's CDR3 is CASSPARGTDTQYF.

The rearrangement uses TRBV2 and TRBJ1-1. The CDR3 has 13 residues. Germline loops: CDR1 SNHLY, CDR2 FYNNEI. The chain's CDR3 is CASSGQINTEAFF.

The genes are TRBV20-1 and TRBJ2-7; TCRdb gives TRBD1 as the D gene, but with no DNA this cannot be confirmed. CDR1 is DFQATT, CDR2 SNEGSKA, per germline (reference sequence). The CDR3 loop spans 14 amino acids. The CDR3 is CSAPGVSSSYEQYF.

This chain joins TRBV7-9 and TRBJ1-5. The CDR3 totals 15 residues. Germline CDR1 and CDR2: SEHNR and FQNEAQ (reference sequence). The CDR3 protein is CASSGRQDSNQPQHF.

V gene TRBV5-1 combines with J gene TRBJ2-1; TCRdb's D gene call, TRBD1, goes unchecked for lack of DNA. This CDR3 has 14 amino acids. The germline gives CDR1 SGHRS, CDR2 YFSETQ. CDR3 amino acids: CASSLRQGGNEQFF. The whole variable domain, filled in from reference TRBV5-1 and TRBJ2-1, reads KAGVTQTPRYLIKTRGQQVTLSCSPISGHRSVSWYQQTPGQGLQFLFEYFSETQRNKGNFPGRFSGRQFSNSRSEMNVSTLELGDSALYLCASSLRQGGNEQFFGPGTRLTVL.

Here the CDR3 reads CASSPIVTSGRNTDTQYF. This rearrangement joins TRBV7-9 to TRBJ2-3; lacking DNA, the TRBD2 call made by TCRdb goes unchecked. This CDR3 is built from 18 residues. Germline CDR1 is SEHNR and CDR2 is FQNEAQ (reference sequence).

The rearrangement uses TRBV7-2 and TRBJ2-5; as DNA is missing, the TRBD1 call by TCRdb cannot be tested. This CDR3 comprises 15 residues. Per the germline V gene, CDR1 is SGHTA and CDR2 is FQGNSA. CDR3: CASSPRGQGWETQYF.

The CDR3: CASSLDFHTQYF. The rearrangement links TRBV5-1 to TRBJ2-3. Germline V lookup: CDR1 SGHRS, CDR2 YFSETQ. This CDR3 has 12 amino acids.

This chain connects TRBV7-3 to TRBJ2-1; TCRdb designates TRBD1, a call that cannot be tested without DNA. There are 15 residues in the CDR3. The germline V gene encodes CDR1 SGHTA and CDR2 FQGTGA. CDR3 sequence reads: CASSLRRALDNEQFF.

V is TRBV12-3 or TRBV12-4 and J is TRBJ2-4; no DNA is available, so the TRBD1 call from TCRdb remains unchecked. This CDR3 is built from 15 residues. CDR3 protein: CASSQGGLDKNIQYF.

The chain carries TRBV18 and TRBJ2-5; TCRdb lists TRBD1, though no DNA is available to test this call. There are 14 residues in the CDR3. CDR1 KGHSH and CDR2 LQKENI come from the germline V gene. The CDR3 sequence: CASSEWDSRKTQYF.

The chain couples TRBV28 to TRBJ2-7. Germline lookup yields CDR1 MDHEN and CDR2 SYDVKM. This CDR3 region has 11 residues. The CDR3 loop reads CATRGSYEQYF. The complete variable domain, with remaining parts taken from reference TRBV28 and TRBJ2-7, reads DVKVTQSSRYLVKRTGEKVFLECVQDMDHENMFWYRQDPGLGLRLIYFSYDVKMKEKGDIPEGYSVSREKKERFSLILESASTNQTSMYLCATRGSYEQYFGPGTRLTVT.

The V and J genes are TRBV5-1 and TRBJ2-7. The length of the CDR3 is 15 residues. CDR1 SGHRS and CDR2 YFSETQ come from the germline V gene. CDR3 sequence: CASRQSRNAPYEQYF. The entire variable domain, with the rest obtained from reference TRBV5-1 and TRBJ2-7, is as follows: KAGVTQTPRYLIKTRGQQVTLSCSPISGHRSVSWYQQTPGQGLQFLFEYFSETQRNKGNFPGRFSGRQFSNSRSEMNVSTLELGDSALYLCASRQSRNAPYEQYFGPGTRLTVT.

The chain combines TRBV12-3 or TRBV12-4 with TRBJ1-1; the TCRdb call, TRBD1, lacks DNA for checking. The CDR3 contains 14 residues. Here the CDR3 reads CASSLVRGSLKAFF.

The CDR3 protein is CASSVRRAAEAFF. V and J are TRBV2 and TRBJ1-1. The CDR3 contains 13 residues. Germline CDR1 SNHLY, CDR2 FYNNEI.

The chain carries TRBV7-9 and TRBJ2-5; TCRdb gives TRBD2 as the D gene, but with no DNA this cannot be confirmed. The CDR3 length is 15 residues. Germline V gene sequence: CDR1 SEHNR, CDR2 FQNEAQ (reference sequence). The CDR3 is CASSLGSGRGETQYF.

The chain has TRBV7-9 and TRBJ2-3; TCRdb's D call of TRBD2 is untestable without DNA. From germline, CDR1 is SEHNR and CDR2 FQNEAQ (reference sequence). The CDR3 loop spans 16 amino acids. The CDR3 sequence is CASSLVSGSSTDTQYF. Supplemented by reference TRBV7-9 and TRBJ2-3, the full variable domain reads DTGVSQNPRHKITKRGQNVTFRCDPISEHNRLYWYRQTLGQGPEFLTYFQNEAQLEKSRLLSDRFSAERPKGSFSTLEIQRTEQGDSAMYLCASSLVSGSSTDTQYFGPGTRLTVL.

V is TRBV14 and J is TRBJ2-1; TCRdb reports TRBD2, a call that lacks DNA to check it against. This CDR3 has 13 residues. Germline CDR1 and CDR2: SGHDN and FVKESK. CDR3 in amino acids: CASSQSRGGSNFF.